Shown below are 3 T cell receptor beta chains from a single sample sequenced in a study of identical twins. MiXCR was run by TCRdb on the 5' RACE reads, yielding one entry per CDR3 protein. The sample has 450,000 or so distinct CDR3 sequences, 14% seen once; the top ten hold roughly 0.56%. This same sample was also part of a study on yellow fever vaccine responses in identical twins.

Sequenced sample: CD4+ T cells sorted from blood. Receptors originate from a woman between 18 and 29 years old in good health.

The sample holds a few counts of this clonotype. The chain is built from TRBV21-1 and TRBJ2-5; the table gives TRBD1 as D, unverified against the DNA. TRBV21-1 is listed as a pseudogene. The CDR3 consists of 15 residues. The DNA of the CDR3 is TGTGCCAGCGGGTTCTCAGGGGGTAGGGGAGAGACCCAGTACTTC. Its translation is CASGFSGGRGETQYF.

This clonotype turned up a few times. The chain couples TRBV5-1 to TRBJ2-3, with D possibly being TRBD1 or TRBD2 (6 bases each). V was clipped by 0 bases and J by 0 bases, with 14 bases between them. The CDR3 has 17 residues. Germline assignment: CDR1 SGHRS and CDR2 YFSETQ. In DNA, the CDR3 is TGCGCCAGCAGCTTGGGCCCCCGGGGGCTAAGCACAGATACGCAGTATTTT. This translates into CASSLGPRGLSTDTQYF.

This clonotype was seen more than once but under ten times. V is TRBV3-1 and J is TRBJ2-6, with 11 bases that match TRBD1. The CDR3 totals 18 residues. With V trimmed by 5 bases and J by 0 bases, 6 bases remained unmatched. Germline loops: CDR1 LGHDT, CDR2 YNNKEL (reference sequence). The CDR3 sequence is CASSKSGTGGSGANVLTF. The CDR3 coding sequence is TGTGCCAGCAGCAAATCCGGGACAGGGGGCTCTGGGGCCAACGTCCTGACTTTC.